This TCR beta chain came from a study of T cells in Graves' hyperthyroidism and ophthalmopathy. Template material for amplifying TCR beta CDR3 regions consisted of RNA transcripts. A set of HTBI primers served as the primers for a first-round RT-PCR of the TCR CDR3. A single record per CDR3 protein comes from TCRdb applying MiXCR to the multiplex PCR reads. The table shows 700,000 or so distinct CDR3 sequences, with 16% occurring only once. CDR1 is SGHTA, CDR2 FQGNSA, per germline. With 4 bases removed from V and 4 bases from J, the gap between germline ends came to 15 bases. This CDR3 contains 15 residues.

This sequence was found in a man aged 18 to 35 with Graves' hyperthyroidism. Source material: blood. The rearrangement joins TRBV7-2 to TRBJ2-3; D tentatively reads TRBD1 or TRBD2 (5 bases each). The CDR3 spells CASSYTGTAADTQYF. The CDR3, as DNA: TGTGCCAGCAGCTACACCGGGACGGCGGCAGATACGCAGTATTTT.